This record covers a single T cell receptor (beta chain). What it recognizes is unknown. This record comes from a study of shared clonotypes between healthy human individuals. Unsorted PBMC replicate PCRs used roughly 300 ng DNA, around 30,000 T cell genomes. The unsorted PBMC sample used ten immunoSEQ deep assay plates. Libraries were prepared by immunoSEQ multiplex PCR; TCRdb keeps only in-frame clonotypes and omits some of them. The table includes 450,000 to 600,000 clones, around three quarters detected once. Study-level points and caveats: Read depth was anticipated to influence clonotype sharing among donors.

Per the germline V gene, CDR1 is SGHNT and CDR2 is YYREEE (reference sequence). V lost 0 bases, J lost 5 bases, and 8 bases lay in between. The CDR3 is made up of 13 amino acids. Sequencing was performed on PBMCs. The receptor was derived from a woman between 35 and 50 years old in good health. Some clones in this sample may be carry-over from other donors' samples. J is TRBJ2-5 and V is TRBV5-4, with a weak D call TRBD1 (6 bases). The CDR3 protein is CASSLGRGETQYF. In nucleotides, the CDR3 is TGTGCCAGCAGCTTGGGTAGGGGGGAGACCCAGTACTTC.